A selection of T cell receptor beta chains follows, all from one sample in a study of PD-L1 blockade in urothelial cancer. Only in-frame clones appear in the TCRdb table, and some are missing; sequencing was by immunoSEQ multiplex PCR. The sample includes roughly 43,000 clones, 70% to 85% of them seen just once. The source was PBMCs, collected around atezolizumab (anti-PD-L1) treatment. These receptors all come from a man between 65 and 85 years old with urothelial cancer. The CDR3 runs from the conserved cysteine through the conserved F or W. D genes are given only for firm matches. Some rows have no size entry. The others give once, few or many, or a class for an expanded clone.

v_gene	j_gene	abundance	d_gene	CDR3nt	CDR3aa
TRBV5-1	TRBJ2-7	NA	NA	TGCGCCAGCAGCTTGGACGGACAGAGCTCCTACGAGCAGTACTTC	CASSLDGQSSYEQYF
TRBV5-1	TRBJ1-3	NA	TRBD1	TGCGCCAGCGGGACAGGCCCTAGTGTCTCTGGAAACACCATATATTTT	CASGTGPSVSGNTIYF
TRBV18	TRBJ2-1	NA	NA	TGTGCCAGCTCACTCCAAAACTCCTACAATGAGCAGTTCTTC	CASSLQNSYNEQFF
TRBV7-9	TRBJ2-1	NA	TRBD2	TGTGCCAGCAGCCCCGAGACTAGCAGAAGTTACAATGAGCAGTTCTTC	CASSPETSRSYNEQFF
TRBV7-2	TRBJ2-5	NA	TRBD2	TGTGCCAGCAGCTTAAGAAGCGGGAGGGGGGAGACCCAGTACTTC	CASSLRSGRGETQYF
TRBV2	TRBJ2-3	NA	TRBD2	TGTGCCAGCCAGGTAGCGGGAGGGCTGACAGATACGCAGTATTTT	CASQVAGGLTDTQYF
TRBV6-5	TRBJ2-5	NA	NA	TGTGCCAGCAGCCTCGGGGAGACCCAGTACTTC	CASSLGETQYF
TRBV7-2	TRBJ2-7	NA	NA	TGTGCCAGCAGCTTAGGACAGATCCGTTTCGGCGAGCAGTACTTC	CASSLGQIRFGEQYF
TRBV4-1	TRBJ1-1	few	TRBD1	TGCGCCAGCAGCCACCGACAGGGGCCTATGAACACTGAAGCTTTCTTT	CASSHRQGPMNTEAFF
TRBV7-8	TRBJ2-3	NA	NA	TGTGCCAGCAGCCCGAGCACAGATACGCAGTATTTT	CASSPSTDTQYF